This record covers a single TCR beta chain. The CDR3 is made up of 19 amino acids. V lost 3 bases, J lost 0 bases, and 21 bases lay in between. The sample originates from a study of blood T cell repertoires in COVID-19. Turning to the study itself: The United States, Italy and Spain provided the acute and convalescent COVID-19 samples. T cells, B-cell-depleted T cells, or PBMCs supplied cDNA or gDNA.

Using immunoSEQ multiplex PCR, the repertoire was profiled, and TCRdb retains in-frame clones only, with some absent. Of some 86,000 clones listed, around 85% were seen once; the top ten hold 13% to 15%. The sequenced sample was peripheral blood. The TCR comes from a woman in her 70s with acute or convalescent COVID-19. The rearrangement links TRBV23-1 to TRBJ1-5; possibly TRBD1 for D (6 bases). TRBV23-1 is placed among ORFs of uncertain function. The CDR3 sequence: CASSQPRASTGDSNQPQHF. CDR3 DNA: TGCGCCAGCAGTCAGCCCCGAGCCTCGACAGGCGATAGCAATCAGCCCCAGCATTTT.